The present TCR beta chain was sequenced within a study of blood T cell repertoires in COVID-19. The wider study: Spain, Italy and the United States supplied samples that represented acute and convalescent COVID-19.

Clones were sequenced by immunoSEQ multiplex PCR, and TCRdb holds only the in-frame ones, with some missing. The repertoire holds some 200,000 clones, with around 79% as singletons. This clone was seen more than once but under ten times. CDR1 is GTSNPN and CDR2 is SVGIG in the germline V gene (reference sequence). With 2 bases clipped from V and 10 bases from J, the junction kept 14 bases outside the gene matches. The CDR3 consists of 14 residues. The sample comprised peripheral blood. V usage is TRBV30 and J usage is TRBJ2-7; 7 nucleotides match TRBD1. This TCR came from a woman between 65 and 79 years old with acute or convalescent COVID-19. CDR3 nucleotides: TGTGCCTGGAGTTATAGGGGGCGGCGGATTTCTCAGTACTTC. Protein product: CAWSYRGRRISQYF. The full variable domain, in which reference TRBV30 and TRBJ2-7 provide the parts outside the CDR3, is SQTIHQWPATLVQPVGSPLSLECTVEGTSNPNLYWYRQAAGRGLQLLFYSVGIGQISSEVPQNLSASRPQDRQFILSSKKLLLSDSGFYLCAWSYRGRRISQYFGPGTRLTVT.